The 9 T cell receptor beta chains presented below share a single source sample, sequenced in a study of T cells in Graves' hyperthyroidism and ophthalmopathy. Template material for amplifying TCR beta CDR3 regions consisted of RNA transcripts. Researchers ran a first-round RT-PCR on the TCR CDR3 using the HTBI primer set. TCRdb ran MiXCR on the multiplex PCR reads and lists one entry per CDR3 protein. Among 750,000 to 900,000 distinct CDR3 sequences listed, 38% were seen once. Sequencing was done on a sample of blood. These receptors came from a man between 18 and 29 years old with Graves' hyperthyroidism.

The V and J genes are TRBV7-2 and TRBJ2-7; TRBD1 is a possible D gene (5 bases). V lost 3 bases to trimming and J lost 6 bases, with 18 bases between them. The CDR3 contains 15 residues. The germline V gene has CDR1 SGHTA and CDR2 FQGNSA. The CDR3 loop is CASSFFPRDGFEQYF. CDR3 nucleotides: TGTGCCAGCAGCTTTTTCCCCAGGGATGGGTTCGAGCAGTACTTC.

On this clonotype itself: Relative to the germline gene, one junction end is altered; a read error may explain this. J is TRBJ1-1 and V is TRBV2, with TRBD1 matching over 9 bases. The CDR3 runs to 13 residues. The germline V gene encodes CDR1 SNHLY and CDR2 FYNNEI. DNA for the CDR3: TGTGTCAGCAGTATGGGACAGGGAGGGCCTACTTTCTTT. Protein product: CVSSMGQGGPTFF. Full variable domain (rest looked up from reference TRBV2 and TRBJ1-1): EPEVTQTPSHQVTQMGQEVILRCVPISNHLYFYWYRQILGQKVEFLVSFYNNEISEKSEIFDDQFSVERPDGSNFTLKIRSTKLEDSAMYFCVSSMGQGGPTFFGQGTRLTVV.

V and J are TRBV15 and TRBJ1-2, with D uncertain. Between the trimmed V and J ends, which lost 6 bases and 3 bases, there was a span of 8 bases. This CDR3 has 12 amino acids. The V gene's germline CDR1 is LNHNV and CDR2 YYDKDF (reference sequence). CDR3 coding DNA: TGTGCCACCAGGGACCGCTACTATGGCTACACCTTC. This codes for CATRDRYYGYTF. The complete variable domain, with remaining parts taken from reference TRBV15 and TRBJ1-2, reads DAMVIQNPRYQVTQFGKPVTLSCSQTLNHNVMYWYQQKSSQAPKLLFHYYDKDFNNEADTPDNFQSRRPNTSFCFLDIRSPGLGDTAMYLCATRDRYYGYTFGSGTRLTVV.

The chain uses TRBV19 and TRBJ2-2; tentatively, D is TRBD2 (6 bases). The length of the CDR3 is 15 residues. With 3 bases removed from V and 4 bases from J, the gap between germline ends came to 12 bases. From germline, CDR1 is LNHDA and CDR2 SQIVND (reference sequence). The CDR3: CASSIGGSGTGELFF. Here the CDR3 DNA reads TGTGCCAGTAGTATTGGAGGGAGCGGCACCGGGGAGCTGTTTTTT.

The CDR3 spells CASTSTQTQYF. CDR3 nucleotides: TGTGCCAGCACCAGCACCCAGACCCAGTACTTC. The chain uses TRBV6-6 and TRBJ2-5; D not certain. In germline, CDR1 is MNHNY, CDR2 SVGAGI (reference sequence). The germline V and J ends were trimmed by 7 bases and 6 bases, with 9 bases remaining between them. This CDR3 spans 11 amino acids.

In this sample, this clonotype turned up a few times. The chain carries TRBV20-1 and TRBJ1-3; D uncertain. This CDR3 contains 15 residues. Trimming left V 4 bases short and J 0 bases short, with 13 bases between. CDR1 DFQATT and CDR2 SNEGSKA come from the germline V gene (reference sequence). The CDR3: CSAIRDKSSGNTIYF. In nucleotides, the CDR3 is TGCAGTGCTATTCGCGACAAGAGCTCTGGAAACACCATATATTTT.

This clonotype appeared many times. This CDR3 is CSVPESEGPGYTF. In DNA form, the CDR3 reads TGCAGCGTGCCTGAGAGTGAGGGTCCTGGCTACACCTTC. This chain uses TRBV29-1 with TRBJ1-2; no clear D gene. Deletions cut 6 bases from V and 7 bases from J, with 18 bases between. This CDR3 has 13 amino acids. Looked up from germline, CDR1 is SQVTM and CDR2 is ANQGSEA.

This clonotype was recorded at least ten times. The gene calls are TRBV29-1 and TRBJ1-2; D call uncertain. Germline assignment: CDR1 SQVTM and CDR2 ANQGSEA. The CDR3 spans 13 residues. Trimming pared 0 bases from V and 2 bases from J, leaving 7 bases between. Here the CDR3 DNA reads TGCAGCGTTGAAGAGGTCTTCAACTATGGCTACACCTTC. Translated, it gives CSVEEVFNYGYTF.

This clonotype was seen a handful of times. CDR3: CASSPGWIQETQYF. CDR3 bases: TGTGCCAGCAGCCCGGGCTGGATACAAGAGACCCAGTACTTC. The chain has TRBV7-9 and TRBJ2-5; D gene unclear. Germline-derived CDR1 and CDR2 are SEHNR and FQNEAQ (reference sequence). The CDR3 has 14 amino acids. The V and J ends lost 5 bases and 2 bases respectively, with 12 bases between them.